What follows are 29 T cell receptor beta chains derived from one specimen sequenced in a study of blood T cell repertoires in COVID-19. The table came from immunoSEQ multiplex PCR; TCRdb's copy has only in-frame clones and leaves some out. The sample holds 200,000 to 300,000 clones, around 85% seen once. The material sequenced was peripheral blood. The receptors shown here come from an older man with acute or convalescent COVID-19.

CDR3 region: CASTPTGSDQPQHF. The CDR3 region has the DNA TGCGCCAGCACTCCCACAGGGTCGGATCAGCCCCAGCATTTT. The chain employs TRBV10-1 and TRBJ1-5; D is possibly TRBD1 (6 bases). The germline CDR1 and CDR2 sequences are WNHNN and SYGVQD (reference sequence). The CDR3 contains 14 residues. Trimming cost V 7 bases and J 5 bases, with 15 bases left between them.

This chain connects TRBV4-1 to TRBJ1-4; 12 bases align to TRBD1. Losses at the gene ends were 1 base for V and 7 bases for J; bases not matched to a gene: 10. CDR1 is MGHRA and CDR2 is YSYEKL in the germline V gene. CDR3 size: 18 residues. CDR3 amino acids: CASSQAPGQGASGEKLFF. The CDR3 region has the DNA TGCGCCAGCAGCCAAGCACCGGGACAGGGGGCTTCTGGTGAAAAACTGTTTTTT.

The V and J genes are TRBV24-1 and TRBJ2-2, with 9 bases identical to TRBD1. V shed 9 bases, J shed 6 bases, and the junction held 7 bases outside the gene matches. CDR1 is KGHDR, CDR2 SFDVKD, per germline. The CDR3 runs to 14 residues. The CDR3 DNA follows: TGTGCCACCCGGGACAGGGCGTTGGCCGGGGAGCTGTTTTTT. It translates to CATRDRALAGELFF.

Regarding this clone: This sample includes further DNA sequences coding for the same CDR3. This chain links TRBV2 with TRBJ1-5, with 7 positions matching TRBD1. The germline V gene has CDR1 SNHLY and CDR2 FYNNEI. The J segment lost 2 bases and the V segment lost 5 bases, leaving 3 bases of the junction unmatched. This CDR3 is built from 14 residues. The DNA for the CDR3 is TGTGCCAGCAGTCCCGACAGGGGCAATCAGCCCCAGCATTTT. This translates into CASSPDRGNQPQHF.

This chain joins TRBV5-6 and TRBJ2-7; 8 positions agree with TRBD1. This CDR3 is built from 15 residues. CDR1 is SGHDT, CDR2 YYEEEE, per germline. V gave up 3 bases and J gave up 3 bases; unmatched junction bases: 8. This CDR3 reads CASSSVTGESYEQYF. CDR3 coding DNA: TGTGCCAGCAGCTCGGTGACAGGGGAGAGCTACGAGCAGTACTTC.

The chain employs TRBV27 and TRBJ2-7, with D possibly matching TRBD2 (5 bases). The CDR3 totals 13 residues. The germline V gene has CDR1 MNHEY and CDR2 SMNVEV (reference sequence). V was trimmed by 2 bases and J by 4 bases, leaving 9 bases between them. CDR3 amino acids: CASSLVSGYEQYF. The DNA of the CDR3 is TGTGCCAGCAGTTTAGTGAGCGGATACGAGCAGTACTTC.

CDR3 in DNA: TGTGCCAGCACCCCGACGGGAGGGCTAGCCAAAAACATTCAGTACTTC. It is translated as CASTPTGGLAKNIQYF. This chain links TRBV2 with TRBJ2-4, with TRBD2 identical over 8 bases. CDR3 length: 16 residues. CDR1 is SNHLY, CDR2 FYNNEI, per germline. After removal of 7 bases from V and 0 bases from J, the junction contained 8 bases not matched to a gene.

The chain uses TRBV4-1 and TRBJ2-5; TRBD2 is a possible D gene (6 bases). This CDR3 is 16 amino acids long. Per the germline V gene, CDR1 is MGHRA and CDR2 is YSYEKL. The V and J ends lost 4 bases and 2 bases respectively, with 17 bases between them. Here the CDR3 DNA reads TGCGCCAGCAGCCGCCACTCCGGGACTGCTCAAGAGACCCAGTACTTC. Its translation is CASSRHSGTAQETQYF.

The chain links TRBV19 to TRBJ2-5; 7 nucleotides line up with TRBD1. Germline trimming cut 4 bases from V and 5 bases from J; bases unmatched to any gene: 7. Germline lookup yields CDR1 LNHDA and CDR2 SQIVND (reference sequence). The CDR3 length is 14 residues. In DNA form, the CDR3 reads TGTGCCAGTAGTAACAGGGGACGGGTCGAGACCCAGTACTTC. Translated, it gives CASSNRGRVETQYF.

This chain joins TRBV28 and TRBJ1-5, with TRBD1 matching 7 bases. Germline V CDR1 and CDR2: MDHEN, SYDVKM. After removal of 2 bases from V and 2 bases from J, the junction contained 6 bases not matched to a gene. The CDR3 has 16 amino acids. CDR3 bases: TGTGCCAGCAGTTTAAAACCCGACAGGGGCAATCAGCCCCAGCATTTT. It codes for CASSLKPDRGNQPQHF.

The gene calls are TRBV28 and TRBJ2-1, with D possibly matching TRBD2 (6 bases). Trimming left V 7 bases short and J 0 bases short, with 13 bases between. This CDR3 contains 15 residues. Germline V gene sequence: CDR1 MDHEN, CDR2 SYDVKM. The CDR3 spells CASNEDYPSYNEQFF. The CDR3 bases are TGTGCCAGCAATGAGGACTATCCCTCCTACAATGAGCAGTTCTTC. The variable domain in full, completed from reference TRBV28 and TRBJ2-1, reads DVKVTQSSRYLVKRTGEKVFLECVQDMDHENMFWYRQDPGLGLRLIYFSYDVKMKEKGDIPEGYSVSREKKERFSLILESASTNQTSMYLCASNEDYPSYNEQFFGPGTRLTVL.

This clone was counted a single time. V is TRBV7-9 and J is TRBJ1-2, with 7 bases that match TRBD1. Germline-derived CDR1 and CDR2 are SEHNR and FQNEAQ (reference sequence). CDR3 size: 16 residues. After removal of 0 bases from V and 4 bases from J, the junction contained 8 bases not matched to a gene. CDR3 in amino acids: CASSLAGAGGSYGYTF. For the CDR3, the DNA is TGTGCCAGCAGCTTAGCCGGCGCAGGGGGGAGCTATGGCTACACCTTC.

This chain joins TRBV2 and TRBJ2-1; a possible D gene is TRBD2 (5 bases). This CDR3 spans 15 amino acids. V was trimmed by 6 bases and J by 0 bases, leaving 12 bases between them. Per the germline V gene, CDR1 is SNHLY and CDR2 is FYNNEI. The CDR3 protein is CASSFRGSSYNEQFF. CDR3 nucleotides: TGTGCCAGCAGCTTCCGGGGTAGCTCCTACAATGAGCAGTTCTTC. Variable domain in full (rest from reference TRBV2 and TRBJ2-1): EPEVTQTPSHQVTQMGQEVILRCVPISNHLYFYWYRQILGQKVEFLVSFYNNEISEKSEIFDDQFSVERPDGSNFTLKIRSTKLEDSAMYFCASSFRGSSYNEQFFGPGTRLTVL.

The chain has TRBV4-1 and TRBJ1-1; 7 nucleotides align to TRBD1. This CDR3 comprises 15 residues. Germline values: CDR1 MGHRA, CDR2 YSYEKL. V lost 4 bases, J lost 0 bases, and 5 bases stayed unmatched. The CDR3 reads CASSRSTGLNTEAFF. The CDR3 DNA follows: TGCGCCAGCAGCCGGTCGACAGGGTTGAACACTGAAGCTTTCTTT.

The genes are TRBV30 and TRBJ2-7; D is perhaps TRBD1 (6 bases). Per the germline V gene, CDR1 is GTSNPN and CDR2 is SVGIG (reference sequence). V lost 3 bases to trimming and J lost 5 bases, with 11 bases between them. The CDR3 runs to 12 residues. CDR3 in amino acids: CAWSLGHHEQYF. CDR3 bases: TGTGCCTGGAGCCTGGGACACCACGAGCAGTACTTC.

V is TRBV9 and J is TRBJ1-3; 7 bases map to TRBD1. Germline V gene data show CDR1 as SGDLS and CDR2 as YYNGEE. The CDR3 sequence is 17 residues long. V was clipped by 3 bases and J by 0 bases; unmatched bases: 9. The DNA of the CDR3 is TGTGCCAGCAGCGACGAACAGGGGCCCTTCTCTGGAAACACCATATATTTT. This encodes CASSDEQGPFSGNTIYF.

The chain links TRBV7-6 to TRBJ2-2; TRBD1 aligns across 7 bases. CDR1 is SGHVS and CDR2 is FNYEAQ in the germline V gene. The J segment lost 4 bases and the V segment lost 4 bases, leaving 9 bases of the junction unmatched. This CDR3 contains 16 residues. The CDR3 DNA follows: TGTGCCAGCAGCTCCCGACAGGGTGGAAGCACCGGGGAGCTGTTTTTT. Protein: CASSSRQGGSTGELFF.

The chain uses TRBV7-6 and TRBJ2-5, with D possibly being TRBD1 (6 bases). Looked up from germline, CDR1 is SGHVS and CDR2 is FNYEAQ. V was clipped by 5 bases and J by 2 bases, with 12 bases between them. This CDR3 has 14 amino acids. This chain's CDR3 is CASSLRTAQETQYF. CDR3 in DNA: TGTGCCAGCAGCCTACGGACAGCGCAAGAGACCCAGTACTTC.

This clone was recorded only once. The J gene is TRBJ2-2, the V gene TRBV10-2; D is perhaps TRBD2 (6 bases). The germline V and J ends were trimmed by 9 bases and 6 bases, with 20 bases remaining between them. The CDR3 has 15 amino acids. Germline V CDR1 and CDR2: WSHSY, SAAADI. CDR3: CASTLGAVAAGELFF. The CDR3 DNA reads TGCGCCAGTACGTTAGGGGCCGTAGCGGCCGGGGAGCTGTTTTTT.

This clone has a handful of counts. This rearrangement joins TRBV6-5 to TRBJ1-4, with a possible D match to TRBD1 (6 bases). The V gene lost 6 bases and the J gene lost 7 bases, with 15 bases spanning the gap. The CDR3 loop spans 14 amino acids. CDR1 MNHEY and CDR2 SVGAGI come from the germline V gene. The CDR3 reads CASSAGAWSEKLFF. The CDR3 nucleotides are TGTGCCAGCAGCGCGGGGGCGTGGAGTGAAAAACTGTTTTTT.

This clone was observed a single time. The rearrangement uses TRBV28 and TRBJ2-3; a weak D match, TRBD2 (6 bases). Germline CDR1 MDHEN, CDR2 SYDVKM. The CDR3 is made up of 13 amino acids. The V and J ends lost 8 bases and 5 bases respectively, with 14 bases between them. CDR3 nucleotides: TGTGCCAGCCGCTGGGCGGGGAAAGATACGCAGTATTTT. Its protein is CASRWAGKDTQYF.

CDR3 coding DNA: TGTGCCAGCAGCTTAGGGACAAGGGAGGTCCCCCAGCATTTT. Protein sequence: CASSLGTREVPQHF. The chain joins TRBV7-2 to TRBJ1-5; D might be TRBD1 (5 bases). The V and J ends lost 1 base and 10 bases respectively, with 14 bases between them. Germline CDR1 reads SGHTA; CDR2 reads FQGNSA. The CDR3 has 14 residues.

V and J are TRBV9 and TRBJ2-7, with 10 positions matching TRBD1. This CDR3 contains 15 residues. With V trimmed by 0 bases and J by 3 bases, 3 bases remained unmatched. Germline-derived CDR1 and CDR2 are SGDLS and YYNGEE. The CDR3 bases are TGTGCCAGCAGCGTAGGGGACAGGGGATACTACGAGCAGTACTTC. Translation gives CASSVGDRGYYEQYF.

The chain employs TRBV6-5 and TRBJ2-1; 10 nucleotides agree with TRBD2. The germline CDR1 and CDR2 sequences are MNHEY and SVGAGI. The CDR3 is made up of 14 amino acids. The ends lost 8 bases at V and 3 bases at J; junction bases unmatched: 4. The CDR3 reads CASAPSGSYNEQFF. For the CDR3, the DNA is TGTGCCAGCGCACCTAGCGGGAGCTACAATGAGCAGTTCTTC.

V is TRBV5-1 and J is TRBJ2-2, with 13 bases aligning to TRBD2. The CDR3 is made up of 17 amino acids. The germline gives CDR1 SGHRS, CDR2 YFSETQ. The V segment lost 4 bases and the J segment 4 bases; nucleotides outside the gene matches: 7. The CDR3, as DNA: TGCGCCAGCAGCCCTCCTGGACTAGCGGGAGCCACCGGGGAGCTGTTTTTT. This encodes CASSPPGLAGATGELFF.

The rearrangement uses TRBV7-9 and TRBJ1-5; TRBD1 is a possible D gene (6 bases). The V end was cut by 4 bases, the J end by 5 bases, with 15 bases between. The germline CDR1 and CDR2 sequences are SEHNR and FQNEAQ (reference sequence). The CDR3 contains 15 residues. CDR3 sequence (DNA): TGTGCCAGCAGCTCAGGGACATCGGGCTATCAGCCCCAGCATTTT. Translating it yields CASSSGTSGYQPQHF. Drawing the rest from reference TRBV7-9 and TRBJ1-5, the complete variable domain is DTGVSQNPRHKITKRGQNVTFRCDPISEHNRLYWYRQTLGQGPEFLTYFQNEAQLEKSRLLSDRFSAERPKGSFSTLEIQRTEQGDSAMYLCASSSGTSGYQPQHFGDGTRLSIL.

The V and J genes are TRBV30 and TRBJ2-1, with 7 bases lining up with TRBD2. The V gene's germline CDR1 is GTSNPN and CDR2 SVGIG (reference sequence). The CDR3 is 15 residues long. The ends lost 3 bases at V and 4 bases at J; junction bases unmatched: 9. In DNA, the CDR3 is TGTGCCTGGAGCTGGGGAGGGGCCAGTTACAATGAGCAGTTCTTC. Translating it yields CAWSWGGASYNEQFF.

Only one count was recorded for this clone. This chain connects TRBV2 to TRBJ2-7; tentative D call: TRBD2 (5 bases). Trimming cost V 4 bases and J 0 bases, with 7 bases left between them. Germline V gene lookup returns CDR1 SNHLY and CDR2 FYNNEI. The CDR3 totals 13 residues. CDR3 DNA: TGTGCCAGCAGTGCAGAGGGCTCCTACGAGCAGTACTTC. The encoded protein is CASSAEGSYEQYF.

This chain's CDR3 is CASSPRAAGVNTGELFF. In nucleotides, the CDR3 is TGTGCCAGCTCACCACGCGCCGCAGGGGTAAACACCGGGGAGCTGTTTTTT. The gene calls are TRBV18 and TRBJ2-2; D is perhaps TRBD1 (6 bases). Trimming removed 1 base from V and 2 bases from J, with 14 bases in between. The CDR3 contains 17 residues. Per germline, CDR1 KGHSH and CDR2 LQKENI.